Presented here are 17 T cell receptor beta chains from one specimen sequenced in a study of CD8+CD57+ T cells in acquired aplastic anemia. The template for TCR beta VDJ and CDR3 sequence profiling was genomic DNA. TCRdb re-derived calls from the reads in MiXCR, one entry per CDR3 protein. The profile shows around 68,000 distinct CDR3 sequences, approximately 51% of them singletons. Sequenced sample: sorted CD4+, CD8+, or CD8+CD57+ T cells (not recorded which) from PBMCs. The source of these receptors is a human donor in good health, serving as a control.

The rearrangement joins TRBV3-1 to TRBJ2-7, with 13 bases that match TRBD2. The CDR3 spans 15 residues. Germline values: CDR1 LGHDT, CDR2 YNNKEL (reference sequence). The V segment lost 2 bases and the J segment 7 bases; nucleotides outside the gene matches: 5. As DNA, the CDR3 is TGTGCCAGCAGCCAAACTAGCGGGGGGGCCGATGAGCAGTACTTC. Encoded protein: CASSQTSGGADEQYF.

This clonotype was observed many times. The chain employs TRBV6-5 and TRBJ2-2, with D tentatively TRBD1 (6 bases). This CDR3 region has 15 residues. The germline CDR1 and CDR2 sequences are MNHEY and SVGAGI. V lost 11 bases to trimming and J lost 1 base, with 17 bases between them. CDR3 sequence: CAANGWDKNTGELFF. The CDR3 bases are TGTGCCGCAAACGGCTGGGACAAGAACACCGGGGAGCTGTTTTTT.

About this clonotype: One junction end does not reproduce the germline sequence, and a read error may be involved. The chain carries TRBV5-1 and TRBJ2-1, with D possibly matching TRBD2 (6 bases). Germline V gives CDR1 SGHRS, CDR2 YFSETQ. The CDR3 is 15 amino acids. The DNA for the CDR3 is TGCGCCAGCAGCTTTTACCGGGGGACCTACAATGAGCAGCCCTTC. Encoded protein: CASSFYRGTYNEQPF.

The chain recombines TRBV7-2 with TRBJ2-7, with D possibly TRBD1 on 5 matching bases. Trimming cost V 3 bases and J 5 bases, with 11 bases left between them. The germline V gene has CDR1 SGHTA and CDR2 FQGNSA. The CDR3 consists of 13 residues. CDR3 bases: TGTGCCAGCAGCTTCGGATGGGGCGACGAGCAGTACTTC. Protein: CASSFGWGDEQYF. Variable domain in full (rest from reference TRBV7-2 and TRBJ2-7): GAGVSQSPSNKVTEKGKDVELRCDPISGHTALYWYRQSLGQGLEFLIYFQGNSAPDKSGLPSDRFSAERTGGSVSTLTIQRTQQEDSAVYLCASSFGWGDEQYFGPGTRLTVT.

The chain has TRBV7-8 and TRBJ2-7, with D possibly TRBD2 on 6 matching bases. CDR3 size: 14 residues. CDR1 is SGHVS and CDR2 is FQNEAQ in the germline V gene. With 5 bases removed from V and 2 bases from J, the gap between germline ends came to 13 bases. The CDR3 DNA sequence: TGTGCCAGCAGCCACGGGACTCGAACCTACGAGCAGTACTTC. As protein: CASSHGTRTYEQYF.

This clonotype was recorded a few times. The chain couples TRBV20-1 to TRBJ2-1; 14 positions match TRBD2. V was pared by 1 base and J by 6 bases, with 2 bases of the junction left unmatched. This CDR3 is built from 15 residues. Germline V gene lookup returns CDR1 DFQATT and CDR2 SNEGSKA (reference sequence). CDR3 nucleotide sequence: TGCAGTGCTAGAGGACTAGCGGGGGGGCCCAATGAGCAGTTCTTC. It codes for CSARGLAGGPNEQFF.

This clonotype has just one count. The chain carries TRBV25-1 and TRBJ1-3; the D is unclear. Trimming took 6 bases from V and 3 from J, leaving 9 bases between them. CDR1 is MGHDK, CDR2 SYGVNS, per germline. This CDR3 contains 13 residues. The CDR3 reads CASRSQNGNTIYF. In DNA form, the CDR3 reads TGTGCCAGCAGATCGCAGAATGGAAACACCATATATTTT.

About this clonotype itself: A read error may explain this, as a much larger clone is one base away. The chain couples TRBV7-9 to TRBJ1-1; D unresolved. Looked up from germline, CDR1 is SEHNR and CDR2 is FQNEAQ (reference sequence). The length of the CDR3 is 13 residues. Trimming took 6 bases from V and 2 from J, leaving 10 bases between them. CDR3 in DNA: TGTGCCAGCAGTTTCGTGGGTAACACTGAAGCTTTCTTT. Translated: CASSFVGNTEAFF.

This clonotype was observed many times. CDR3 sequence: CASSQDPGRSSSYEQYF. In DNA, the CDR3 is TGCGCCAGCAGCCAAGACCCGGGCAGGTCCAGCTCCTACGAGCAGTACTTC. This sequence joins TRBV4-1 and TRBJ2-7; D gene unclear. The V gene's germline CDR1 is MGHRA and CDR2 YSYEKL. With 0 bases removed from V and 0 bases from J, the gap between germline ends came to 15 bases. This CDR3 comprises 17 residues.

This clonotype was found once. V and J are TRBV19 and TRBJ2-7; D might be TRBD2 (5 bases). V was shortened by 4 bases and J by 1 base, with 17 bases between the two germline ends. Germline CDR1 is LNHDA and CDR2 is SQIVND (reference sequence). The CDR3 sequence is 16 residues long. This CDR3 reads CASSTTTSTRSYEQYF. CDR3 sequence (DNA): TGTGCCAGTAGTACTACAACTAGTACGAGATCCTACGAGCAGTACTTC. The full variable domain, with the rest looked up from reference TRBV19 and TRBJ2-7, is DGGITQSPKYLFRKEGQNVTLSCEQNLNHDAMYWYRQDPGQGLRLIYYSQIVNDFQKGDIAEGYSVSREKKESFPLTVTSAQKNPTAFYLCASSTTTSTRSYEQYFGPGTRLTVT.

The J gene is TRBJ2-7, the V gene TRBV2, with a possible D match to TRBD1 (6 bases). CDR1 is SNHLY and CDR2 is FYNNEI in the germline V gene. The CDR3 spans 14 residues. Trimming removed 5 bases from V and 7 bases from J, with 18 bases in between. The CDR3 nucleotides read TGTGCCAGCAGTATACAGGGCGACTTTGGGGAGCAGTACTTC. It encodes CASSIQGDFGEQYF.

The CDR3 region is CASSDLRLAGNYEQYF. In DNA, the CDR3 is TGTGCCAGCAGTGATCTGAGGCTAGCGGGAAACTACGAGCAGTACTTC. The rearrangement uses TRBV2 and TRBJ2-7, with 9 bases aligning to TRBD2. Germline CDR1 reads SNHLY; CDR2 reads FYNNEI. V lost 3 bases to trimming and J lost 3 bases; unmatched junction nucleotides: 9. The CDR3 has 16 residues.

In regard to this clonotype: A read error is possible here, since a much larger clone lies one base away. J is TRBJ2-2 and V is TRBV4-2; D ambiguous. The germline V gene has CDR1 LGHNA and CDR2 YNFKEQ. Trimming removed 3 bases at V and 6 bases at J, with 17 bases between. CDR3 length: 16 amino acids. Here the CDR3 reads CASSHLPDANAGELFF. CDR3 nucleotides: TGTGCCAGCAGCCACCTCCCCGACGCAAACGCCGGGGAGCTGTTTTTT.

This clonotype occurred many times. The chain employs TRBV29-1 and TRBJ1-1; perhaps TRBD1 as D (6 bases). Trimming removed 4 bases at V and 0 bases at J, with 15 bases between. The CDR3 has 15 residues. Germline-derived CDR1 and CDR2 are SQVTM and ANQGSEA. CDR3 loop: CSVAQAGGLNTEAFF. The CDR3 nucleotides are TGCAGCGTTGCCCAAGCGGGGGGGCTGAACACTGAAGCTTTCTTT.

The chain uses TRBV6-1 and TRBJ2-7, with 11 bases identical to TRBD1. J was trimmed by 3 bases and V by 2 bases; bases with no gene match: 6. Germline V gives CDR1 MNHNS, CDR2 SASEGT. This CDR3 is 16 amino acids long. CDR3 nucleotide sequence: TGTGCCAGCAGTGAACCAGGACAGGGGGCGGGCTACGAGCAGTACTTC. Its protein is CASSEPGQGAGYEQYF.

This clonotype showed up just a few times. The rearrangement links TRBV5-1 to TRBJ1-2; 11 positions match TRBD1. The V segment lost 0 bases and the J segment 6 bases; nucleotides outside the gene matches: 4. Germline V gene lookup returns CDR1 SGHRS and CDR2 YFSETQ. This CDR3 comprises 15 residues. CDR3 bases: TGCGCCAGCAGCTTGGAGGGACAGGGGGTAGATGGCTACACCTTC. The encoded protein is CASSLEGQGVDGYTF.

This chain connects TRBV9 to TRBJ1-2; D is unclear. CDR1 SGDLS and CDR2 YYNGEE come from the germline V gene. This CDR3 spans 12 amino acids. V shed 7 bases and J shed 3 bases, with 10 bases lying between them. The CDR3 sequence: CASGREDYGYTF. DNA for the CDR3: TGTGCCAGCGGCCGGGAGGACTATGGCTACACCTTC.